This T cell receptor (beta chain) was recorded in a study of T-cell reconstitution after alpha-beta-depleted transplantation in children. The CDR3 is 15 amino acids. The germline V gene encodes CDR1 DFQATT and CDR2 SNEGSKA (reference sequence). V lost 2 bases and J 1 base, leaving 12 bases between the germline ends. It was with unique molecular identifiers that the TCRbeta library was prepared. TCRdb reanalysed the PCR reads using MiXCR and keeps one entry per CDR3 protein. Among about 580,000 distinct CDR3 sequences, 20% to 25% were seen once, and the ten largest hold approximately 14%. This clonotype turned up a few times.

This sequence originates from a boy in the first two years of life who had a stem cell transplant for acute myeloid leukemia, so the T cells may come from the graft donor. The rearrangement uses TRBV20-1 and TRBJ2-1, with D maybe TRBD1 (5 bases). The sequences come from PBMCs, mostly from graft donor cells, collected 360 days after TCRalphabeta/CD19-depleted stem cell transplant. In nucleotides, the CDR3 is TGCAGTGCTAGACCTTCAGGGCGGTCCTACAATGAGCAGTTCTTC. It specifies CSARPSGRSYNEQFF.